One and the same sample provided the 23 T cell receptor beta chains below, sequenced in a study of OX40 agonist ivuxolimab in advanced cancers. The table came from immunoSEQ multiplex PCR; TCRdb's copy has only in-frame clones and leaves some out. The sample lists about 55,000 clones, approximately 86% occurring once. The source was CD4+ or CD8+ T cells sorted from blood, collected in a trial of the OX40 agonist ivuxolimab. These receptors came from an adult with an advanced solid tumor such as melanoma, head and neck, liver or kidney cancer.

The genes are TRBV21-1 and TRBJ1-5. TRBV21-1 is classified as a pseudogene. The CDR3 contains 18 residues. CDR3 protein: CASSKASLRDRSNQPQHF. In DNA form, the CDR3 reads TGTGCCAGCAGCAAAGCTTCTCTACGGGACCGGAGCAATCAGCCCCAGCATTTT.

J is TRBJ1-4 and V is TRBV4-1, with 10 bases identical to TRBD1. This CDR3 is built from 16 residues. Germline lookup yields CDR1 MGHRA and CDR2 YSYEKL. V gave up 4 bases and J gave up 0 bases; unmatched junction bases: 2. Here the CDR3 DNA reads TGCGCCAGCAGCCCGGGACAGGGGCCAACTAATGAAAAACTGTTTTTT. Encoded protein: CASSPGQGPTNEKLFF.

This chain links TRBV18 with TRBJ1-2; no firm D call. V shed 4 bases and J shed 6 bases, with 18 bases lying between them. This CDR3 region has 15 residues. Germline lookup yields CDR1 KGHSH and CDR2 LQKENI. In DNA, the CDR3 is TGTGCCAGCTCACAGTACGCACGGGCGGGGAATGGCTACACCTTC. Encoded protein: CASSQYARAGNGYTF.

This chain joins TRBV5-1 and TRBJ2-3, with 7 positions matching TRBD1. The CDR3 has 14 amino acids. The germline gives CDR1 SGHRS, CDR2 YFSETQ. V shed 0 bases and J 6 bases; nucleotides not matched to a gene: 4. CDR3 DNA: TGCGCCAGCAGCTTGGGACAGGGCCCCGATACGCAGTATTTT. This sequence encodes CASSLGQGPDTQYF.

Notes on this clone: A junction boundary mismatches the germline segment, possibly from a read error. The chain is built from TRBV7-7 and TRBJ1-5; no definite D call. This CDR3 region has 13 residues. Germline loops: CDR1 SSHAT, CDR2 FNYEAQ (reference sequence). The CDR3 DNA sequence: TGTGCTAGCAGCTTATCAGTTAATCAGCCCCAGCATTTT. Translating it yields CASSLSVNQPQHF. Using reference TRBV7-7 and TRBJ1-5 for the parts outside the CDR3, the full variable domain is GAGVSQSPRYKVTKRGQDVTLRCDPISSHATLYWYQQALGQGPEFLTYFNYEAQPDKSGLPSDRFSAERPEGSISTLTIQRTEQRDSAMYRCASSLSVNQPQHFGDGTRLSIL.

This chain connects TRBV15 to TRBJ2-7; maybe TRBD2 (5 bases). CDR1 is LNHNV, CDR2 YYDKDF, per germline (reference sequence). V dropped 0 bases and J dropped 5 bases, with 8 bases sitting between them. This CDR3 spans 13 amino acids. As DNA, the CDR3 is TGTGCCACCAGCAGAGATCGGGGTGACGAGCAGTACTTC. Translated, it gives CATSRDRGDEQYF.

A single count supports this clone. The gene calls are TRBV30 and TRBJ2-7, with TRBD1 as a possible D gene (6 bases). Germline V gives CDR1 GTSNPN, CDR2 SVGIG (reference sequence). The length of the CDR3 is 13 residues. V lost 0 bases and J lost 7, with 13 bases in between. The chain's CDR3 is CAWSVDRSEEQYF. The DNA of the CDR3 is TGTGCCTGGAGTGTAGACAGGTCTGAAGAGCAGTACTTC.

The chain links TRBV14 to TRBJ1-6; D possibly corresponds to TRBD1 (6 bases). V was trimmed by 1 base and J by 8 bases, leaving 15 bases between them. CDR1 SGHDN and CDR2 FVKESK come from the germline V gene. The CDR3 totals 16 residues. DNA for the CDR3: TGTGCCAGCAGCCAAGGGCTCCAGGGGAAACATTCACCCCTCCACTTT. As protein: CASSQGLQGKHSPLHF.

V is TRBV11-2 and J is TRBJ1-2; D is undetermined. The CDR3 is made up of 14 amino acids. Trimming removed 5 bases at V and 1 base at J, with 11 bases between. Germline V CDR1 and CDR2: SGHAT, FQNNGV. CDR3 protein: CASSLLQNNYGYTF. The CDR3 region has the DNA TGTGCCAGCAGCCTACTACAGAATAACTATGGCTACACCTTC.

The chain combines TRBV27 with TRBJ2-2, with a weak D call TRBD1 (6 bases). CDR3 length: 15 amino acids. CDR1 and CDR2 (germline): MNHEY, SMNVEV (reference sequence). Trimming took 5 bases from V and 4 from J, leaving 14 bases between them. CDR3: CASSPYLQGTGELFF. Written as DNA, the CDR3 is TGTGCCAGCAGTCCATACCTACAGGGCACCGGGGAGCTGTTTTTT.

The chain has TRBV7-9 and TRBJ2-3; 12 nucleotides align to TRBD2. V trimming: 1 base; J trimming: 3 bases; junction bases outside the gene matches: 2. Germline CDR1 SEHNR, CDR2 FQNEAQ (reference sequence). CDR3 length: 16 residues. CDR3 in amino acids: CASSLGLAGVTDTQYF. The CDR3 DNA is TGTGCCAGCAGCTTAGGACTAGCGGGAGTAACAGATACGCAGTATTTT. Complete variable domain (other parts from reference TRBV7-9 and TRBJ2-3): DTGVSQNPRHKITKRGQNVTFRCDPISEHNRLYWYRQTLGQGPEFLTYFQNEAQLEKSRLLSDRFSAERPKGSFSTLEIQRTEQGDSAMYLCASSLGLAGVTDTQYFGPGTRLTVL.

This clone was observed once. The chain combines TRBV30 with TRBJ1-5; TRBD1 agrees at 10 bases. V lost 4 bases to trimming and J lost 7 bases; unmatched junction nucleotides: 4. Germline V gene sequence: CDR1 GTSNPN, CDR2 SVGIG (reference sequence). The CDR3 has 13 amino acids. The CDR3 bases are TGTGCCTGGAAGACAGGGGGCGGGCAGCCCCAGCATTTT. It specifies CAWKTGGGQPQHF.

V usage is TRBV7-2 and J usage is TRBJ2-3; 7 nucleotides match TRBD2. In germline, CDR1 is SGHTA, CDR2 FQGNSA. Trimming took 3 bases from V and 3 from J; bases not matched to a gene: 12. The CDR3 contains 17 residues. The CDR3 spells CASSFRGQGGRTDTQYF. CDR3 DNA sequence: TGTGCCAGCAGCTTTAGAGGGCAGGGAGGGAGGACAGATACGCAGTATTTT.

CDR3 bases: TGTGCCAGCAGCTTAACGCCCCTAGCGGGAGAGACCCAGTACTTC. Its translation: CASSLTPLAGETQYF. V gene TRBV7-3 combines with J gene TRBJ2-5, with 8 bases fitting TRBD2. V shed 0 bases and J 4 bases; nucleotides not matched to a gene: 4. Germline CDR1 reads SGHTA; CDR2 reads FQGTGA. The CDR3 is made up of 15 amino acids.

This chain links TRBV7-9 with TRBJ1-3, with 8 bases fitting TRBD1. The CDR3 extends over 17 amino acids. Trimming cost V 5 bases and J 0 bases; bases outside gene matches: 9. Germline V lookup: CDR1 SEHNR, CDR2 FQNEAQ (reference sequence). As DNA, the CDR3 is TGTGCCAGCAGCCCCTCCGACAGGGGATACTCTGGAAACACCATATATTTT. Translating gives CASSPSDRGYSGNTIYF.

This clone was seen more than once but under ten times. The genes are TRBV28 and TRBJ1-3, with unresolved D. Germline CDR1 reads MDHEN; CDR2 reads SYDVKM. There are 13 residues in the CDR3. V lost 6 bases, J lost 4 bases, and 10 bases lay in between. For the CDR3, the DNA is TGTGCCAGCAGGGAATTAGACGGAAACACCATATATTTT. This gives the protein CASRELDGNTIYF. The complete variable domain, with remaining parts taken from reference TRBV28 and TRBJ1-3, reads DVKVTQSSRYLVKRTGEKVFLECVQDMDHENMFWYRQDPGLGLRLIYFSYDVKMKEKGDIPEGYSVSREKKERFSLILESASTNQTSMYLCASRELDGNTIYFGEGSWLTVV.

The V and J genes are TRBV10-2 and TRBJ2-6; no reliable D call. The V and J ends lost 4 bases and 0 bases respectively, with 10 bases between them. Germline values: CDR1 WSHSY, CDR2 SAAADI. This CDR3 has 16 residues. In DNA, the CDR3 is TGCGCCAGCAGTGGACTGAGAAGCTCTGGGGCCAACGTCCTGACTTTC. Amino acid sequence: CASSGLRSSGANVLTF.

This rearrangement joins TRBV28 to TRBJ2-7; tentatively, D is TRBD1 (6 bases). Germline V gene data show CDR1 as MDHEN and CDR2 as SYDVKM. CDR3 length equals 15 residues. V was clipped by 5 bases and J by 4 bases, with 18 bases between them. In DNA form, the CDR3 reads TGTGCCAGCAGTCCAACCCCGGGACAATCATACGAGCAGTACTTC. Translated, it gives CASSPTPGQSYEQYF.

The genes are TRBV28 and TRBJ2-7; no definite D call. Germline-derived CDR1 and CDR2 are MDHEN and SYDVKM. Trimming cost V 6 bases and J 4 bases, with 10 bases left between them. This CDR3 region has 12 residues. CDR3: CASRLHIYEQYF. In DNA form, the CDR3 reads TGTGCCAGCAGATTACATATTTACGAGCAGTACTTC.

The rearrangement joins TRBV18 to TRBJ2-7, with a weak D call TRBD2 (6 bases). The CDR3 is made up of 13 amino acids. V shed 6 bases and J shed 4 bases, with 13 bases lying between them. Germline V gene data show CDR1 as KGHSH and CDR2 as LQKENI. Here the CDR3 DNA reads TGTGCCAGCTCCGGGGGAGTTGAGTACGAGCAGTACTTC. It is translated as CASSGGVEYEQYF.

V usage is TRBV5-4 and J usage is TRBJ2-1, with 16 bases aligning to TRBD2. The CDR3 has 16 residues. Trimming took 0 bases from V and 8 from J; bases not matched to a gene: 2. Germline V gene lookup returns CDR1 SGHNT and CDR2 YYREEE (reference sequence). This CDR3 is CASSLGGTSGRDEQFF. The DNA for the CDR3 is TGTGCCAGCAGCTTGGGGGGGACTAGCGGGAGGGATGAGCAGTTCTTC.

The CDR3 protein is CASSHRQDTGELFF. Written as DNA, the CDR3 is TGTGCCAGCAGCCATCGGCAGGACACCGGGGAGCTGTTTTTT. The V call is TRBV4-2, the J call TRBJ2-2; unclear D gene. The CDR3 contains 14 residues. CDR1 is LGHNA, CDR2 YNFKEQ, per germline. The V and J ends lost 3 bases and 3 bases respectively, with 8 bases between them.

The rearrangement uses TRBV18 and TRBJ1-1, with a weak D call TRBD1 (6 bases). The CDR3 has 14 residues. Trimming left V 6 bases short and J 0 bases short, with 11 bases between. In germline, CDR1 is KGHSH, CDR2 LQKENI. CDR3 nucleotide sequence: TGTGCCAGCTCGGGCGGGGGGCTGAACACTGAAGCTTTCTTT. As protein: CASSGGGLNTEAFF.